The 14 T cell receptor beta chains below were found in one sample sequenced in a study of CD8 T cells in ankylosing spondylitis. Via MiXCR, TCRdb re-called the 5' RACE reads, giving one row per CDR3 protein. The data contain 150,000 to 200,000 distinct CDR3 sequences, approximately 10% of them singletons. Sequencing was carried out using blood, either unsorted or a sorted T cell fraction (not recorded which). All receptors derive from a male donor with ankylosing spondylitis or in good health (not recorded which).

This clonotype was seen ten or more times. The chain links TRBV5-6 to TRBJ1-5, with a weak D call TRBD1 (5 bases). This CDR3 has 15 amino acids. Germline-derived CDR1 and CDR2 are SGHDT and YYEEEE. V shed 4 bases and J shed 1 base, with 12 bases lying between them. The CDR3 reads CASSTKRGSNQPQHF. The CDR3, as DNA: TGTGCCAGCAGCACCAAAAGGGGCAGCAATCAGCCCCAGCATTTT.

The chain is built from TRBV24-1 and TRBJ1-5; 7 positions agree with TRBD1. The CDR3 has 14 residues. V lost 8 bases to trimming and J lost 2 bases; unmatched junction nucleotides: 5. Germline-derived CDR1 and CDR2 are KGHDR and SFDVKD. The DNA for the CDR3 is TGTGCCACCACAGGGGGGACGGGCAATCAGCCCCAGCATTTT. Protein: CATTGGTGNQPQHF.

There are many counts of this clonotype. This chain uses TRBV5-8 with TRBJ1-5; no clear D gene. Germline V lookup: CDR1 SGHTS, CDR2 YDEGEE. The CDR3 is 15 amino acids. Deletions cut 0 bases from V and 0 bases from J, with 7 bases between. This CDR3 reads CASSLEGNSNQPQHF. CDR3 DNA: TGTGCCAGCAGCTTGGAAGGGAATAGCAATCAGCCCCAGCATTTT.

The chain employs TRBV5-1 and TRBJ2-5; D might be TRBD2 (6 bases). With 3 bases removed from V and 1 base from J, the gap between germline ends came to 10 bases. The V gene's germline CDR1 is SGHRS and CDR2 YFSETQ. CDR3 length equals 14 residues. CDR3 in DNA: TGCGCCAGCAGCTCGGGACTCCTCCAAGAGACCCAGTACTTC. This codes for CASSSGLLQETQYF.

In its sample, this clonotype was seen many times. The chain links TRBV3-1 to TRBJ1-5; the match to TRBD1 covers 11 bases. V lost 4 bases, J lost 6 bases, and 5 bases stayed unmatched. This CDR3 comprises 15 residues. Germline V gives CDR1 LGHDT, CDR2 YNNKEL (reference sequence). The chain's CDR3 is CASSPGTGGGQPQHF. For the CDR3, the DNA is TGTGCCAGCAGCCCCGGGACAGGGGGAGGTCAGCCCCAGCATTTT.

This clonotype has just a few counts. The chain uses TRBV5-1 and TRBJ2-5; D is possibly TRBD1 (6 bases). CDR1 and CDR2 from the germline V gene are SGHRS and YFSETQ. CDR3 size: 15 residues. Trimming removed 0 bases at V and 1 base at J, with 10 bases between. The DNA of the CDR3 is TGCGCCAGCAGCTTGGGCTTCAGGGGCCAAGAGACCCAGTACTTC. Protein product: CASSLGFRGQETQYF.

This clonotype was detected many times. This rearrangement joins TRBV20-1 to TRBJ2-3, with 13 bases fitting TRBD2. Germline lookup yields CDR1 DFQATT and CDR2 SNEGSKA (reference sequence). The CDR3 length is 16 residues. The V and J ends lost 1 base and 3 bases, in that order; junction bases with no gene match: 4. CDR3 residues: CSARVPGLAGTDTQYF. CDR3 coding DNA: TGCAGTGCTAGAGTTCCGGGACTAGCGGGAACAGATACGCAGTATTTT.

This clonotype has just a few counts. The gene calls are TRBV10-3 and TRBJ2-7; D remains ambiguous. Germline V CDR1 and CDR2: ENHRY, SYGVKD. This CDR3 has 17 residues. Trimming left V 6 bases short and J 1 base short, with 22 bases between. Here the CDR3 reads CAIRRWLGKEFSYEQYF. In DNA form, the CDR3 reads TGTGCCATCAGGCGGTGGTTAGGCAAGGAGTTTTCCTACGAGCAGTACTTC.

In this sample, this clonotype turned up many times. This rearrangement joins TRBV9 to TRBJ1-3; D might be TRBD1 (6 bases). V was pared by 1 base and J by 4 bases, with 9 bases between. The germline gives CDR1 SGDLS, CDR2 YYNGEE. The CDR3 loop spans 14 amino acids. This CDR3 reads CASSVQGTGNTIYF. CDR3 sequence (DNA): TGTGCCAGCAGCGTACAGGGGACGGGAAACACCATATATTTT.

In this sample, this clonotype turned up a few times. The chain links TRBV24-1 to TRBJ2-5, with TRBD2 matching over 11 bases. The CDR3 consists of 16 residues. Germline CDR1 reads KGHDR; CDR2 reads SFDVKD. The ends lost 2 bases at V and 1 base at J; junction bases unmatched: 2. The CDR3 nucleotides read TGTGCCACCAGTGATTCCGGGACTAGCGGCCAAGAGACCCAGTACTTC. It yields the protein CATSDSGTSGQETQYF.

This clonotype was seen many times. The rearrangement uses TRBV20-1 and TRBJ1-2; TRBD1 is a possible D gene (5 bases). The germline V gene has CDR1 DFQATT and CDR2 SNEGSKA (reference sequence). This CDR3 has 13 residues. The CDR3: CSPAGGANYGYTF. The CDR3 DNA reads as TGCAGCCCGGCTGGAGGGGCGAACTATGGCTACACCTTC.

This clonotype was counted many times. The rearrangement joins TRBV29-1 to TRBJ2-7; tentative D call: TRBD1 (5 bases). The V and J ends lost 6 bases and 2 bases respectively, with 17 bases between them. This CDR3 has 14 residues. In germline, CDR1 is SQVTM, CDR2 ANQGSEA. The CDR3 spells CSVIRQGTTYEQYF. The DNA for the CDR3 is TGCAGCGTCATACGTCAGGGAACCACCTACGAGCAGTACTTC.

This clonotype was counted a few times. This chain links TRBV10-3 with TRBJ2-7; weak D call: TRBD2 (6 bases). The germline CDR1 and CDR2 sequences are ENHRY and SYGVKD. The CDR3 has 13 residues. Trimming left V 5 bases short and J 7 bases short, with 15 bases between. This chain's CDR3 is CAISWEGTSEQYF. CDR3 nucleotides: TGTGCCATCAGTTGGGAAGGGACTTCGGAGCAGTACTTC.

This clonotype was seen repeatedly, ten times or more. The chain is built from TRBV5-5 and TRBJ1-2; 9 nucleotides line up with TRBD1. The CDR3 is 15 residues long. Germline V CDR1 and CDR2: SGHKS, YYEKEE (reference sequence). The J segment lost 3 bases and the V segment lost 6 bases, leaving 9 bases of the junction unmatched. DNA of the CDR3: TGTGCCAGCAAAGACAGGGACAGGGACTACTATGGCTACACCTTC. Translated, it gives CASKDRDRDYYGYTF. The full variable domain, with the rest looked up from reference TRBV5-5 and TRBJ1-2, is DAGVTQSPTHLIKTRGQQVTLRCSPISGHKSVSWYQQVLGQGPQFIFQYYEKEERGRGNFPDRFSARQFPNYSSELNVNALLLGDSALYLCASKDRDRDYYGYTFGSGTRLTVV.